Listed here are 13 T cell receptor beta chains from one sample, sequenced in a study of T cell changes during pregnancy in multiple sclerosis. Assay: immunoSEQ multiplex PCR; the TCRdb copy retains only in-frame clones and omits some. Here the sample spans about 120,000 clones, around 90% being singletons. The sequencing used peripheral blood, collected in the third trimester of pregnancy. The receptors were sampled from a female donor with multiple sclerosis, enrolled in a pregnancy study.

This clone was seen just once. This sequence joins TRBV5-1 and TRBJ1-1; D is unclear. V lost 0 bases and J lost 6, with 15 bases in between. CDR1 is SGHRS, CDR2 YFSETQ, per germline. This CDR3 spans 15 amino acids. CDR3 loop: CASSLAVGSESEAFF. The CDR3 bases are TGCGCCAGCAGCTTGGCCGTCGGGTCAGAGTCTGAAGCTTTCTTT.

This clone appeared a single time. The rearrangement uses TRBV6-5 and TRBJ1-1; D remains unclear. This CDR3 has 14 amino acids. V was clipped by 5 bases and J by 1 base, with 11 bases between them. Germline V lookup: CDR1 MNHEY, CDR2 SVGAGI. The CDR3 sequence: CASSSQQTNTEAFF. CDR3 coding DNA: TGTGCCAGCAGTAGCCAACAGACGAACACTGAAGCTTTCTTT.

The genes are TRBV30 and TRBJ2-1; 8 bases are shared with TRBD2. This CDR3 region has 12 residues. Per the germline V gene, CDR1 is GTSNPN and CDR2 is SVGIG (reference sequence). Trimming removed 7 bases from V and 10 bases from J; junction bases left unmatched: 9. In nucleotides, the CDR3 is TGTGCCTCCTTTAGCGGGACACTGGAGCAGTTCTTC. It encodes CASFSGTLEQFF.

The chain combines TRBV25-1 with TRBJ2-7, with a tentative D call TRBD2 (6 bases). Germline-derived CDR1 and CDR2 are MGHDK and SYGVNS. This CDR3 has 15 residues. The germline V and J ends were trimmed by 3 bases and 1 base, with 13 bases remaining between them. The CDR3 loop reads CASSDFFGTSYEQYF. CDR3 nucleotide sequence: TGTGCCAGCAGTGATTTTTTCGGGACTTCCTACGAGCAGTACTTC.

The rearrangement links TRBV28 to TRBJ2-3; 15 bases fit TRBD2. Germline V gene data show CDR1 as MDHEN and CDR2 as SYDVKM. This CDR3 has 22 amino acids. The ends lost 5 bases at V and 4 bases at J; junction bases unmatched: 22. CDR3 coding DNA: TGTGCCAGCAGTCACCAATTCCTCGGACTAGCGGGAGGGAGGTACAAGGCAGATACGCAGTATTTT. This sequence encodes CASSHQFLGLAGGRYKADTQYF.

The V gene is TRBV28, the J gene TRBJ1-3; possible D gene TRBD1, 6 bases. The CDR3 length is 19 residues. Germline CDR1 and CDR2: MDHEN and SYDVKM. The V and J ends lost 5 bases and 0 bases respectively, with 23 bases between them. Here the CDR3 reads CASSPLGEGDVFSGNTIYF. The CDR3 DNA follows: TGTGCCAGCAGTCCCCTAGGGGAGGGGGATGTTTTCTCTGGAAACACCATATATTTT. Combining the CDR3 with reference TRBV28 and TRBJ1-3 gives the whole variable domain DVKVTQSSRYLVKRTGEKVFLECVQDMDHENMFWYRQDPGLGLRLIYFSYDVKMKEKGDIPEGYSVSREKKERFSLILESASTNQTSMYLCASSPLGEGDVFSGNTIYFGEGSWLTVV.

This rearrangement joins TRBV6-6 to TRBJ2-7; TRBD1 aligns across 8 bases. Germline values: CDR1 MNHNY, CDR2 SVGAGI (reference sequence). V shed 4 bases and J 2 bases; nucleotides not matched to a gene: 4. The CDR3 totals 14 residues. The CDR3 sequence is CASSSPGQAYEQYF. The CDR3 coding sequence is TGTGCCAGCAGTTCACCGGGACAGGCCTACGAGCAGTACTTC.

This clone has a handful of counts. This chain uses TRBV6-4 with TRBJ1-1; no clear D. The CDR3 covers 13 residues. Germline assignment: CDR1 MRHNA and CDR2 SNTAGT. The V end lost 6 bases, the J end lost 0 bases, and 8 bases lay between the germline ends. The CDR3 here is CASRLRLNTEAFF. The DNA for the CDR3 is TGTGCCAGCAGGCTGCGTCTGAACACTGAAGCTTTCTTT.

The rearrangement links TRBV29-1 to TRBJ2-5, with a weak D call TRBD2 (7 bases). From germline, CDR1 is SQVTM and CDR2 ANQGSEA. Trimming pared 5 bases from V and 5 bases from J, leaving 15 bases between. This CDR3 spans 13 amino acids. In DNA, the CDR3 is TGCAGCGTTTGGGGGGGCCCCAGTGAGACCCAGTACTTC. This translates into CSVWGGPSETQYF.

The chain combines TRBV15 with TRBJ2-7; a weak D match, TRBD2 (6 bases). Trimming pared 3 bases from V and 3 bases from J, leaving 21 bases between. Germline CDR1 and CDR2: LNHNV and YYDKDF (reference sequence). The CDR3 is 17 amino acids. The CDR3 coding sequence is TGTGCCACCAGCAGGGGGACTCCGGGACCGCCGAGCTACGAGCAGTACTTC. It encodes CATSRGTPGPPSYEQYF. Variable domain in full (rest from reference TRBV15 and TRBJ2-7): DAMVIQNPRYQVTQFGKPVTLSCSQTLNHNVMYWYQQKSSQAPKLLFHYYDKDFNNEADTPDNFQSRRPNTSFCFLDIRSPGLGDTAMYLCATSRGTPGPPSYEQYFGPGTRLTVT.

This clone was counted once. The V call is TRBV6-5, the J call TRBJ2-5, with D perhaps TRBD1 (5 bases). Germline CDR1 reads MNHEY; CDR2 reads SVGAGI. V lost 2 bases and J 2 bases, leaving 9 bases between the germline ends. CDR3 length: 14 residues. CDR3 in amino acids: CASSYPTAQETQYF. In DNA, the CDR3 is TGTGCCAGCAGTTACCCGACAGCACAAGAGACCCAGTACTTC.

The CDR3 here is CASSLAQLASYNEQFF. The CDR3 DNA reads as TGTGCCAGCAGCTTAGCACAGCTCGCCTCCTACAATGAGCAGTTCTTC. V and J are TRBV13 and TRBJ2-1; D remains unclear. Germline V gives CDR1 PRHDT, CDR2 FYEKMQ (reference sequence). The CDR3 is 16 amino acids. Trimming removed 1 base at V and 0 bases at J, with 10 bases between.

This clone was picked up one time. The chain employs TRBV5-5 and TRBJ2-1; TRBD1 matches 7 bases. V lost 1 base, J lost 5 bases, and 3 bases stayed unmatched. This CDR3 comprises 14 residues. Germline CDR1 SGHKS, CDR2 YYEKEE (reference sequence). The CDR3 region is CASSLRTGNNEQFF. CDR3 sequence (DNA): TGTGCCAGCAGCTTGAGGACAGGTAACAATGAGCAGTTCTTC.